The 7 T cell receptor beta chains below were found in one sample sequenced in a study of cytomegalovirus exposure and HLA in healthy donors. The study ran its PCR with 60 Vbeta and 13 Jbeta primers. Here immunoSEQ multiplex PCR was the method, and the copy in TCRdb shows in-frame clones only, minus some. The profile covers roughly 100,000 clones, with around 10% appearing a single time and under 6% taken by the ten largest. What was sequenced was PBMCs. The receptors were sampled from a man between 40 and 49 years old in good health and CMV-seropositive.

This clone was detected only a few times. The chain employs TRBV29-1 and TRBJ2-3; 8 bases fit TRBD1. Germline V gene data show CDR1 as SQVTM and CDR2 as ANQGSEA. V dropped 4 bases and J dropped 5; count of bases not matched to a gene: 2. This CDR3 is 12 amino acids long. The CDR3 nucleotides read TGCAGCGTTGGACAGGGGAGAGATACGCAGTATTTT. Translation gives CSVGQGRDTQYF.

The V call is TRBV19, the J call TRBJ2-7; 10 nucleotides agree with TRBD1. The CDR3 has 15 residues. J gave up 1 base and V 5 bases, and 5 bases lay outside the gene matches. Germline V gene sequence: CDR1 LNHDA, CDR2 SQIVND (reference sequence). The DNA for the CDR3 is TGTGCCAGTAGTCAAAGGACAGGGGGGTCCTACGAGCAGTACTTC. As protein: CASSQRTGGSYEQYF. The entire variable domain, with the rest obtained from reference TRBV19 and TRBJ2-7, is as follows: DGGITQSPKYLFRKEGQNVTLSCEQNLNHDAMYWYRQDPGQGLRLIYYSQIVNDFQKGDIAEGYSVSREKKESFPLTVTSAQKNPTAFYLCASSQRTGGSYEQYFGPGTRLTVT.

This clone was counted a few times. The CDR3 DNA follows: TGTGCCAGCAGCCAAGATCTTAGACAGGCCGGAGAGGAAAAACTGTTTTTT. This translates into CASSQDLRQAGEEKLFF. V usage is TRBV14 and J usage is TRBJ1-4, with D possibly TRBD1 on 6 matching bases. The CDR3 contains 17 residues. Per germline, CDR1 SGHDN and CDR2 FVKESK. V dropped 0 bases and J dropped 8 bases, with 19 bases sitting between them.

This clone has a handful of counts. This chain links TRBV29-1 with TRBJ1-2, with 9 bases lining up with TRBD1. The CDR3 spans 13 residues. Germline V gene lookup returns CDR1 SQVTM and CDR2 ANQGSEA. V gave up 6 bases and J gave up 4 bases; unmatched junction bases: 6. CDR3 bases: TGCAGCGTAGAGACAGGGGGGACCTATGGCTACACCTTC. Translating it yields CSVETGGTYGYTF.

This clone was recorded a few times. The chain has TRBV6-1 and TRBJ1-3, with TRBD1 matching over 11 bases. The V gene end was trimmed by 3 bases and the J gene end by 3 bases; junction bases not matched to a gene: 10. This CDR3 spans 18 amino acids. CDR1 and CDR2 from the germline V gene are MNHNS and SASEGT. The CDR3 coding sequence is TGTGCCAGCAGTGAGGTCTGGACAGGGGGCTCATATGGAAACACCATATATTTT. This gives the protein CASSEVWTGGSYGNTIYF.

The chain couples TRBV9 to TRBJ1-2; maybe TRBD1 (6 bases). Trimming took 4 bases from V and 2 from J, leaving 12 bases between them. Germline V gives CDR1 SGDLS, CDR2 YYNGEE. The CDR3 is 14 residues long. The CDR3 spells CASSLPDSNYGYTF. The CDR3 DNA follows: TGTGCCAGCAGCCTTCCGGACAGCAACTATGGCTACACCTTC.

The J gene is TRBJ2-1, the V gene TRBV27, with a weak D call TRBD2 (6 bases). In germline, CDR1 is MNHEY, CDR2 SMNVEV (reference sequence). V was pared by 6 bases and J by 1 base, with 16 bases between. The CDR3 extends over 16 amino acids. The CDR3 region has the DNA TGTGCCAGCAGACGAGGGGCGGGATGGTCCTACAATGAGCAGTTCTTC. Its protein is CASRRGAGWSYNEQFF.